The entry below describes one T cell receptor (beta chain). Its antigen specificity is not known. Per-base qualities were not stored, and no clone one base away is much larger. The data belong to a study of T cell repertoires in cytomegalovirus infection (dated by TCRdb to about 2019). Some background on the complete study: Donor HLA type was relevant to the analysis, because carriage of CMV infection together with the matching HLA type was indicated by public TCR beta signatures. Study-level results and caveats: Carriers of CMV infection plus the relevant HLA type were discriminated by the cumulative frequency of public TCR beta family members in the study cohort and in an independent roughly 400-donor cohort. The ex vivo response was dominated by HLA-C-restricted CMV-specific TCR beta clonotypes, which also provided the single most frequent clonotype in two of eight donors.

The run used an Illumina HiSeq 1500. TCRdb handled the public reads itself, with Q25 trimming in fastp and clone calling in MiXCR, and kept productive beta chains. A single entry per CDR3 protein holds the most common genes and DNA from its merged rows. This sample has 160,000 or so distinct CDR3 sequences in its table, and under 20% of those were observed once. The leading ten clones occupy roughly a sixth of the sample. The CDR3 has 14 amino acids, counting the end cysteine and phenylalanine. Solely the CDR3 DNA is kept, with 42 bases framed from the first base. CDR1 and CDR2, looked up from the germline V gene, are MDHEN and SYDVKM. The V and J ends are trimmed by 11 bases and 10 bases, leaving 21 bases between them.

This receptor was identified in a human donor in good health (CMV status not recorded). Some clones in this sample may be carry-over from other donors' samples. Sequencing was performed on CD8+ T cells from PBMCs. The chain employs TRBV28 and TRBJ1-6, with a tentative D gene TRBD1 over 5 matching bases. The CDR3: CAADGGQGLSPLHF. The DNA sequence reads TGTGCCGCGGACGGAGGGCAGGGCTTATCACCCCTCCACTTT.